A selection of T cell receptor beta chains follows, all from one sample in a study of blood T cell repertoires in COVID-19. Measured with immunoSEQ multiplex PCR; TCRdb has only the in-frame clones, and not every one. The data contain around 86,000 clones, around 87% of them singletons. Sequencing used peripheral blood. The receptors originated from a human donor with acute or convalescent COVID-19. The donor label of this sample is uncertain. The CDR3 runs from the conserved cysteine through the conserved F or W. The D gene is left open where the match is weak. Size tells how often a clone was seen (once, few, many) or the class of an expanded clone, and some rows leave it out.

TRBV6-4	TRBJ1-2	NA	once	TGTGCCAGCAGTGACTCAGGCAGGGGAAACTATGGCTACACCTTC	CASSDSGRGNYGYTF
TRBV5-4	TRBJ2-7	TRBD2	NA	TGTGCCAGCAGCTTATGGACTAGCGGGGTGTACGAGCAGTACTTC	CASSLWTSGVYEQYF
TRBV27	TRBJ1-4	NA	once	TGTGCCAGCAGTTTGGAGGCGGGGCCAACTAATGAAAAACTGTTTTTT	CASSLEAGPTNEKLFF
TRBV7-8	TRBJ2-2	NA	NA	TGTGCCAGCAGCTTAGCGCTCGGGGGGCGAGGGGAGCTGTTTTTT	CASSLALGGRGELFF
TRBV18	TRBJ2-5	TRBD2	NA	TGTGCCAGCCGGGGACTAGCGGAAAAAGAGACCCAGTACTTC	CASRGLAEKETQYF
TRBV7-2	TRBJ2-6	TRBD1	NA	TGTGCCAGCAGCCTCGCAGGGGGCTACGGGGCCAACGTCCTGACTTTC	CASSLAGGYGANVLTF
TRBV5-4	TRBJ1-6	TRBD1	NA	TGTGCCAGCAGCTTGGTTGCTGGACAGGGGAAAAATAATTCACCCCTCCACTTT	CASSLVAGQGKNNSPLHF
TRBV7-3	TRBJ2-6	NA	NA	TGTGCCAGCAGCCCTCAGTCTGGGGCCAACGTCCTGACTTTC	CASSPQSGANVLTF
TRBV7-9	TRBJ1-1	NA	NA	TGTGCCAGCGACGTACAGATTGAAGCTTTCTTT	CASDVQIEAFF
TRBV19	TRBJ2-6	NA	once	TGTGCCAGTAGAAAACAGGGTACTGGGGCCAACGTCCTGACTTTC	CASRKQGTGANVLTF
TRBV20-1	TRBJ2-3	TRBD2	NA	TGCAGTGCTAGTGCGGGGGCAGATACGCAGTATTTT	CSASAGADTQYF